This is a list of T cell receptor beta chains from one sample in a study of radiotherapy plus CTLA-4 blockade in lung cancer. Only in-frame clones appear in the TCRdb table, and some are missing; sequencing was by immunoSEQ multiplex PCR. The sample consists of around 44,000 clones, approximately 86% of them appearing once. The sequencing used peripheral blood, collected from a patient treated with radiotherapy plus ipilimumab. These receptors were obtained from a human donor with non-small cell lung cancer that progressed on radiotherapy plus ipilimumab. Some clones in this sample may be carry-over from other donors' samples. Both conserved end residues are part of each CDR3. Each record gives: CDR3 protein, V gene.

CATGTGSNEQFF TRBV11-2
CASSQTSGYEQYF TRBV7-2
CASSAGGRSYEQYF TRBV18
CASSSLLSDEQFF TRBV27
CASSYSSQRGNTIYF TRBV6-5
CASSFGLAGNEQFF TRBV5-4
CASSFGRQGPSYEQYF TRBV27
CSVDLSDRGTNDGYTF TRBV29-1
CASSLGLAPDEQFF TRBV27
CASSIKPGGAYEQYF TRBV19
CASSYGQPLSNQPQHF TRBV11-1
CASSSVLRAFF TRBV11-2
CASSTDRGRTQPQHF TRBV19
CASSLESTGGGFYEQYF TRBV5-4
CASSPPRVPDGEAFF TRBV18
CASSLGLAKEQFF TRBV7-9
CASSQALNQPQHF TRBV4-1
CASSVGRTEAFF TRBV10-1
CASSPGQGDNEQFF TRBV18
CASSPPALSAGQYF TRBV7-9
CASSLVGGGYNEQFF TRBV11-3
CSVGLSNTEAFF TRBV29-1
CASSFLDSTDTQYF TRBV5-1
CASSFGPKRGETQYF TRBV19
CASSSRGQGYEQYF TRBV27
CASSRGGGPSSTDTQYF TRBV9
CASASLAGELTDTQYF TRBV9
CAWSVLFGTSESQYF TRBV30
CATSSGRAGANVLTF TRBV15
CASSQEVGTSNFLSYNEQFF TRBV4-3
CASSQTGNSNQPQHF TRBV2
CASSSWGPEQPQHF TRBV27
CASSLAGQASYGYTF TRBV7-2
CASSFAPGRNTGELFF TRBV5-1
CASSQPTGDEIRQYF TRBV4-2
CASRNYEETQYF TRBV5-1
CASSPPVLGQGIDGYTF TRBV9
CASSEDFVPTGDTEAFF TRBV2
CASYRQGGYEQYF TRBV6-1
CASSPPNYRGDYGYTF TRBV18
CASSYFARGDTLHF TRBV6-5
CASSLWATNSPLHF TRBV7-3
CASSLERGLYEQYF TRBV7-2
CASSIFRTTNSPLHF TRBV19
CASSQGTALGVYGYTF TRBV27
CASSLGLEKEQYF TRBV4-1
CASSLQGEYNEQFF TRBV27
CASSLGGKGLAGRRGNEQFF TRBV7-6
CASRKGQASHEQYF TRBV2
CASSVSDQPQHF TRBV6-6
CASSPTGFLGEQYF TRBV4-1
CAISEGLAGTDTQYF TRBV10-3
CASATGTSGSMRETQYF TRBV5-1
CASSPRTGANVLTF TRBV9
CASRSGTSYWETQYF TRBV7-9
CASSYGREQYF TRBV6-5
CASSDSTGVKETQYF TRBV25-1
CASSLSNTGELFF TRBV25-1